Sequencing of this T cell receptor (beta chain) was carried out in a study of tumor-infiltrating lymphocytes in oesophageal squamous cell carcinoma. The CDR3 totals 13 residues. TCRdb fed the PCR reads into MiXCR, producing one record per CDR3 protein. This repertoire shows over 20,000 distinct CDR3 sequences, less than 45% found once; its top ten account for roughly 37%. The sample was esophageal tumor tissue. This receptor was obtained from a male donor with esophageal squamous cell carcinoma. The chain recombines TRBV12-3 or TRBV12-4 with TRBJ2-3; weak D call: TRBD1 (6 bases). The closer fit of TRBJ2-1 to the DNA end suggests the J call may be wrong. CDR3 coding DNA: TGTGCCAGCCGGGACACTGACTACAATGAGCAGTTCTTC. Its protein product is CASRDTDYNEQFF.